This TCR beta chain is from a study of metastatic and nonmetastatic thyroid tumors. At the level of the study: Across blood and tumor or nodule tissue, repertoires from malignant and benign thyroid patients were compared with one another.

Each patient went into thyroid surgery without having received any treatment. TCRdb reprocessed the PCR reads using MiXCR. The table has about 21,000 clones, 10% to 15% seen once. On this clone: Lacking the conserved final phenylalanine or tryptophan, this CDR3 likely reflects a read error.

The source is a female donor with papillary thyroid cancer or a benign thyroid nodule (not recorded which). Some clones in this sample may be carry-over from other donors' samples. Sequencing was carried out using blood.

CDR3 protein: CASSTTSQLEQFL. CDR3 coding DNA: TGTGCCAGCAGCACGACTAGCCAGCTAGAGCAGTTCTTG. The chain recombines TRBV6-1 with TRBJ2-1, with 7 bases lining up with TRBD2. This CDR3 comprises 13 residues. J was trimmed by 10 bases and V by 6 bases; bases with no gene match: 9. Germline CDR1 is MNHNS and CDR2 is SASEGT.